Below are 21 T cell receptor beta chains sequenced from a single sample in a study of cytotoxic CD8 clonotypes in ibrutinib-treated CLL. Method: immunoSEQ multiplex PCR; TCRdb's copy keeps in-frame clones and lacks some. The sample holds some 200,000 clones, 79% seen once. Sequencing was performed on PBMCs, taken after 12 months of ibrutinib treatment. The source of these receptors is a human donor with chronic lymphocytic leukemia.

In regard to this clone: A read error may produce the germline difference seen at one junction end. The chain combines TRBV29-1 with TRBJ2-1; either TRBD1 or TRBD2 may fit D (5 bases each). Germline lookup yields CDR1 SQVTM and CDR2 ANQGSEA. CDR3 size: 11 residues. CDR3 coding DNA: TGCAGCGCCAAATCGGGAAACTTGGGGGTCTTC. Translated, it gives CSAKSGNLGVF.

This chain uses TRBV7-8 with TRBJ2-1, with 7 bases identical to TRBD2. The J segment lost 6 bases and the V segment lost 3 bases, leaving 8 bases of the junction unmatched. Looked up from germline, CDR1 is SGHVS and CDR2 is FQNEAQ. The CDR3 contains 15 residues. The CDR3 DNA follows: TGTGCCAGCAGCTTTGGCTCCACTAGCGTCAATGAGCAGTTCTTC. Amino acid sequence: CASSFGSTSVNEQFF.

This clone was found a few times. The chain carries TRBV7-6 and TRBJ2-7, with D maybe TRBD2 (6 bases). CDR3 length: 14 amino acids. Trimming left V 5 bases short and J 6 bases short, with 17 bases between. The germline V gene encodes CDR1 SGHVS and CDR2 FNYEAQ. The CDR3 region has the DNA TGTGCCAGCAGCCCTAGCGCAGGTAGTAGCGAGCAGTACTTC. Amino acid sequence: CASSPSAGSSEQYF.

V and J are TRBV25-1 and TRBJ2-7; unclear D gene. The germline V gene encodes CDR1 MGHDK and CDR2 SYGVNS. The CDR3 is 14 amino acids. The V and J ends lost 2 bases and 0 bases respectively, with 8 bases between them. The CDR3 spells CASSELDVSYEQYF. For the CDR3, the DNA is TGTGCCAGCAGTGAACTAGACGTCTCCTACGAGCAGTACTTC.

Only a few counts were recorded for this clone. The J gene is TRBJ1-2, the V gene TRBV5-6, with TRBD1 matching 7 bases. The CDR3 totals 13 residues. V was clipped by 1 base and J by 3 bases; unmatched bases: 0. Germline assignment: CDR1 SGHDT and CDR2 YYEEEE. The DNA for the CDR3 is TGTGCCAGCAGCTTGACAGGGGACTATGGCTACACCTTC. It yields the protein CASSLTGDYGYTF.

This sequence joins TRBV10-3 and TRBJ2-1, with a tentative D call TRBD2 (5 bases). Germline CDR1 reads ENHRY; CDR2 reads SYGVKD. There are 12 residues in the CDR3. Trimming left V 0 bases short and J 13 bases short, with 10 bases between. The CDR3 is CAISESQDSQFF. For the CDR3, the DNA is TGTGCCATCAGTGAGTCCCAGGACTCTCAGTTCTTC.

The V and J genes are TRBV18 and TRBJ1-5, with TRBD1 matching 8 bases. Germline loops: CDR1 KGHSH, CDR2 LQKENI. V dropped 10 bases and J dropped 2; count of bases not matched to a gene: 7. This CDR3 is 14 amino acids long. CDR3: CATRGQEGNQPQHF. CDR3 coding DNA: TGTGCCACGAGGGGACAGGAGGGCAATCAGCCCCAGCATTTT.

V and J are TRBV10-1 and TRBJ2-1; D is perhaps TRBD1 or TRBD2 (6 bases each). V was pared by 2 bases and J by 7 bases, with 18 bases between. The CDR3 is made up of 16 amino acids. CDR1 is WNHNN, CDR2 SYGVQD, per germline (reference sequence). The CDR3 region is CASSEVGGGLRNEQFF. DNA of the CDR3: TGCGCCAGCAGTGAGGTCGGAGGGGGTTTGCGGAATGAGCAGTTCTTC.

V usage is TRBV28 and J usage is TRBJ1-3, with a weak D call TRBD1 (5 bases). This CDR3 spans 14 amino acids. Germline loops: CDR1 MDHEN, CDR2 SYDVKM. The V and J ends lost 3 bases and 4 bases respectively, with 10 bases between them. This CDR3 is CASSLGQPGNTIYF. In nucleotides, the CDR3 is TGTGCCAGCAGTTTGGGGCAACCAGGAAACACCATATATTTT.

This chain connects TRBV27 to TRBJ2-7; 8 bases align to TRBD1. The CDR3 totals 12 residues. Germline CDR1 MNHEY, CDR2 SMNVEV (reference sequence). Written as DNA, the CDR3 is TGTGTCACCAGGGGGCTGGGGTACGAGCAGTACTTC. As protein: CVTRGLGYEQYF.

The CDR3 nucleotides read TGTGCCAGCAGCCCTTTCGGGGGGTCGACCTACGAGCAGTACTTC. Residues: CASSPFGGSTYEQYF. V usage is TRBV11-2 and J usage is TRBJ2-7, with 7 bases matching TRBD2. The germline V gene encodes CDR1 SGHAT and CDR2 FQNNGV. The ends lost 5 bases at V and 2 bases at J; junction bases unmatched: 9. The CDR3 runs 15 residues.

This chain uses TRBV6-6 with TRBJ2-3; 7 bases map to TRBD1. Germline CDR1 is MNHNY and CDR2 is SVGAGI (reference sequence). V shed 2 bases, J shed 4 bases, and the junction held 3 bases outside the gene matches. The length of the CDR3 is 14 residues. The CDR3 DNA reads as TGTGCCAGCAGTTACCAGGGGGACCCAGATACGCAGTATTTT. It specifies CASSYQGDPDTQYF.

CDR3 amino acids: CASSSTIASSGNEQFF. In DNA form, the CDR3 reads TGTGCCAGCAGCTCGACCATAGCGTCCTCGGGCAATGAGCAGTTCTTC. V usage is TRBV7-9 and J usage is TRBJ2-1, with D perhaps TRBD2 (5 bases). CDR1 and CDR2 from the germline V gene are SEHNR and FQNEAQ (reference sequence). This CDR3 is built from 16 residues. Trimming cost V 4 bases and J 6 bases, with 19 bases left between them.

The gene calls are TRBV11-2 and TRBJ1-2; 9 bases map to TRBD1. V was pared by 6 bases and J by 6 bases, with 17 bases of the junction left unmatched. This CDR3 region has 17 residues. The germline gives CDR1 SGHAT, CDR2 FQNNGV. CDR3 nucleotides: TGTGCCAGCAGACCGATAACAGGGGGCAGTGGAATGAATGGCTACACCTTC. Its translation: CASRPITGGSGMNGYTF.

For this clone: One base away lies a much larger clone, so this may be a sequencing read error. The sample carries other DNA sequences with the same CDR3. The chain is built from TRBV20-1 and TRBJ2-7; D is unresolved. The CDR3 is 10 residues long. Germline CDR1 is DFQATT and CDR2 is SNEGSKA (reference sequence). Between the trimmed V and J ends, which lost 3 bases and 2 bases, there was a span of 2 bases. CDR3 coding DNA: TGCAGTGCTAGGGCCTACGAGCAGTACTTC. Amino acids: CSARAYEQYF.

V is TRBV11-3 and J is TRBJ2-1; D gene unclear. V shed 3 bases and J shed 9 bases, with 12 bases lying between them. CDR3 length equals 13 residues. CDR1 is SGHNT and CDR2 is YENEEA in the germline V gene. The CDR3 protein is CASSFGLGVEQFF. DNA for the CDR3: TGTGCCAGCAGCTTCGGGCTCGGCGTTGAGCAGTTCTTC.

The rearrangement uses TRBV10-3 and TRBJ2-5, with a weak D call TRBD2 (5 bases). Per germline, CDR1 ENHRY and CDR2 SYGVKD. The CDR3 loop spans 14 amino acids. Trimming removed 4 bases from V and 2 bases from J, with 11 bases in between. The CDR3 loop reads CAISVGKWQETQYF. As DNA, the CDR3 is TGTGCCATCAGTGTCGGGAAATGGCAAGAGACCCAGTACTTC.

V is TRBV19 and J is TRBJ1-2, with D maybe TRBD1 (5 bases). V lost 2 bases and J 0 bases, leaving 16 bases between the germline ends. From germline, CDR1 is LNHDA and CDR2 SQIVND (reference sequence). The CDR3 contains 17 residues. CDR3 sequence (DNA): TGTGCCAGTAGTATATCAAGGGGCACTGTCCCTAACTATGGCTACACCTTC. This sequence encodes CASSISRGTVPNYGYTF.

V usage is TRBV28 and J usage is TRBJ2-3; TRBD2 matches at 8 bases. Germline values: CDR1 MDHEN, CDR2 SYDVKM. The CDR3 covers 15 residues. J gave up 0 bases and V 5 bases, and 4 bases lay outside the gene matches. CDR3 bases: TGTGCCAGCAGTGCTCCGGGAGGGAGCACAGATACGCAGTATTTT. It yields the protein CASSAPGGSTDTQYF.

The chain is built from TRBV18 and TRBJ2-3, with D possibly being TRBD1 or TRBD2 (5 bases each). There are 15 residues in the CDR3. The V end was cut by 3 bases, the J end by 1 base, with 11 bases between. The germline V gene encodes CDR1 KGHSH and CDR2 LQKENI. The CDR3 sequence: CASSPPLGGTDTQYF. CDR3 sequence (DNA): TGTGCCAGCTCACCCCCTCTGGGGGGCACAGATACGCAGTATTTT.

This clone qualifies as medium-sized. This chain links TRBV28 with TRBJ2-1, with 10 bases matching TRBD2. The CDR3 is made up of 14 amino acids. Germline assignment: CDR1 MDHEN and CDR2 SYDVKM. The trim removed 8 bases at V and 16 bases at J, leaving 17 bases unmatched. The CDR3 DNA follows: TGTGCCAGCCCCCGAGGCAGCGGGAGGGAGTGTTTTTTCTTC. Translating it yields CASPRGSGRECFFF.